A single sample gave rise to the 29 T cell receptor beta chains below, sequenced in a study of T cells in Graves' hyperthyroidism and ophthalmopathy. TCR beta CDR3 region amplification was performed from RNA transcripts. The HTBI set primed first-round TCR CDR3 RT-PCR. TCRdb fed the multiplex PCR reads into MiXCR, producing one record per CDR3 protein. The table includes roughly 500,000 distinct CDR3 sequences, approximately 15% detected once. What was sequenced was blood. Receptors were obtained from a woman between 25 and 40 years old with Graves' hyperthyroidism that later progressed to Graves' ophthalmopathy.

The sample holds many counts of this clonotype. V gene TRBV28 combines with J gene TRBJ2-1; no definite D call. Per germline, CDR1 MDHEN and CDR2 SYDVKM. The ends were cut back, 5 bases at V and 6 bases at J, with 2 bases in the middle. The CDR3 has 10 residues. For the CDR3, the DNA is TGTGCCAGCAGTCTCAATGAGCAGTTCTTC. Protein sequence: CASSLNEQFF. Combining the CDR3 with reference TRBV28 and TRBJ2-1 gives the whole variable domain DVKVTQSSRYLVKRTGEKVFLECVQDMDHENMFWYRQDPGLGLRLIYFSYDVKMKEKGDIPEGYSVSREKKERFSLILESASTNQTSMYLCASSLNEQFFGPGTRLTVL.

This clonotype was observed at least ten times. The V gene is TRBV6-1, the J gene TRBJ1-1; possible D gene TRBD1, 5 bases. CDR1 and CDR2 (germline): MNHNS, SASEGT. Trimming took off 4 bases at V and 1 base at J, with 10 bases between the two ends. The CDR3 runs to 14 residues. The CDR3 DNA is TGTGCCAGCAGTGCCACAGGCCAGAACACTGAAGCTTTCTTT. Its protein is CASSATGQNTEAFF.

This clonotype was counted between two and nine times. V is TRBV29-1 and J is TRBJ2-1, with 10 bases identical to TRBD2. Germline V gene lookup returns CDR1 SQVTM and CDR2 ANQGSEA. The junction had 3 bases not matched to a gene; V was cut back by 4 bases and J by 6 bases. The CDR3 is 13 amino acids. CDR3 bases: TGCAGCGTTGCTAGCGGGAGTAGCAATGAGCAGTTCTTC. This gives the protein CSVASGSSNEQFF.

This clonotype occurred many times. The chain recombines TRBV12-3 or TRBV12-4 with TRBJ2-2; 7 nucleotides align to TRBD2. The trim removed 7 bases at V and 6 bases at J, leaving 14 bases unmatched. This CDR3 comprises 16 residues. The DNA for the CDR3 is TGTGCCAGCACCAATATGAGCGGGAAAGGGGCCGGGGAGCTGTTTTTT. Amino acids: CASTNMSGKGAGELFF.

The chain employs TRBV28 and TRBJ1-1; D unclear. The V end lost 2 bases, the J end lost 0 bases, and 7 bases lay between the germline ends. Germline CDR1 and CDR2: MDHEN and SYDVKM. CDR3 length: 14 residues. The CDR3, as DNA: TGTGCCAGCAGTTTAGAGGCGTTGAACACTGAAGCTTTCTTT. Its protein is CASSLEALNTEAFF.

The chain joins TRBV2 to TRBJ2-3, with TRBD2 matching 8 bases. After removal of 4 bases from V and 3 bases from J, the junction contained 12 bases not matched to a gene. The length of the CDR3 is 17 residues. Germline values: CDR1 SNHLY, CDR2 FYNNEI. The CDR3 region is CASSAPGGAGVTDTQYF. The DNA for the CDR3 is TGTGCCAGCAGTGCCCCCGGGGGGGCGGGAGTAACAGATACGCAGTATTTT.

This clonotype was seen a few times. The chain is built from TRBV5-4 and TRBJ2-1, with D perhaps being TRBD1 or TRBD2 (5 bases each). The length of the CDR3 is 14 residues. CDR1 is SGHNT, CDR2 YYREEE, per germline (reference sequence). With 0 bases removed from V and 5 bases from J, the gap between germline ends came to 9 bases. CDR3 loop: CASSLVGDHNEQFF. As DNA, the CDR3 is TGTGCCAGCAGCTTGGTAGGGGACCACAATGAGCAGTTCTTC.

This clonotype was recorded only once. The rearrangement links TRBV5-1 to TRBJ2-2; D could derive from TRBD1 or TRBD2 (6 bases each). Germline lookup yields CDR1 SGHRS and CDR2 YFSETQ. CDR3 length: 13 residues. With 9 bases removed from V and 2 bases from J, the gap between germline ends came to 11 bases. CDR3 sequence (DNA): TGCGCCACCGCGGGACAAAACACCGGGGAGCTGTTTTTT. This encodes CATAGQNTGELFF.

Turning to this clonotype: Compared with germline, one end of the junction differs, possibly owing to a read error. The V call is TRBV10-3, the J call TRBJ1-1; D is unresolved. This CDR3 comprises 14 residues. The V gene's germline CDR1 is ENHRY and CDR2 SYGVKD. The CDR3 region has the DNA TGTGCCAGCAGTGAACGGGCAGAGAACACTGAAGCTTTCTTT. Translation: CASSERAENTEAFF.

With regard to this clonotype: A single base separates this from a much larger clone, so it may be a read error. The CDR3 spells CAISQGNSNQPQHF. Here the CDR3 DNA reads TGTGCCATCTCACAAGGTAATAGCAATCAGCCCCAGCATTTT. The V gene is TRBV18, the J gene TRBJ1-5, with no clear D. This CDR3 has 14 residues. The germline V gene has CDR1 KGHSH and CDR2 LQKENI.

This clonotype was observed many times. The J gene is TRBJ2-5, the V gene TRBV7-8, with TRBD1 identical over 9 bases. CDR1 and CDR2 (germline): SGHVS, FQNEAQ. The CDR3 covers 16 residues. V lost 5 bases and J lost 1; bases outside the gene matches: 8. The CDR3 region has the DNA TGTGCCAGCAGCGTCGGGAGACAGGGGGTCCAAGAGACCCAGTACTTC. It yields the protein CASSVGRQGVQETQYF.

This chain joins TRBV7-9 and TRBJ2-7; 8 bases map to TRBD1. This CDR3 is built from 21 residues. Unmatched junction bases numbered 22, after V lost 0 bases and J lost 3 bases. Germline CDR1 is SEHNR and CDR2 is FQNEAQ (reference sequence). The CDR3 DNA reads TGTGCCAGCAGCTTAGCGCATTTTGTGAAGCTTGGACAGGGCCTATACTACGAGCAGTACTTC. This gives the protein CASSLAHFVKLGQGLYYEQYF.

This clonotype was observed many times. J is TRBJ1-5 and V is TRBV6-1, with unresolved D. Germline CDR1 MNHNS, CDR2 SASEGT. CDR3 length: 15 amino acids. V lost 8 bases and J 0 bases, leaving 14 bases between the germline ends. CDR3 residues: CASALSPYSNQPQHF. The CDR3 DNA follows: TGTGCCAGCGCTCTATCACCGTATAGCAATCAGCCCCAGCATTTT.

V and J are TRBV25-1 and TRBJ2-2, with D hard to call. The CDR3 has 14 amino acids. Trimming stripped 6 bases from V and 7 bases from J, with 15 bases between. Germline-derived CDR1 and CDR2 are MGHDK and SYGVNS. In DNA, the CDR3 is TGTGCCAGCAGCGTGCTGGGGAACGGCGGGGAGCTGTTTTTT. It codes for CASSVLGNGGELFF.

This clonotype was observed many times. This chain joins TRBV9 and TRBJ2-5, with TRBD2 matching 8 bases. CDR3 length: 15 amino acids. From germline, CDR1 is SGDLS and CDR2 YYNGEE. V gave up 0 bases and J gave up 5 bases; unmatched junction bases: 6. The CDR3 sequence is CASSVGQREWETQYF. As DNA, the CDR3 is TGTGCCAGCAGCGTAGGACAGCGGGAGTGGGAGACCCAGTACTTC. The whole variable domain, remainder taken from reference TRBV9 and TRBJ2-5, is DSGVTQTPKHLITATGQRVTLRCSPRSGDLSVYWYQQSLDQGLQFLIQYYNGEERAKGNILERFSAQQFPDLHSELNLSSLELGDSALYFCASSVGQREWETQYFGPGTRLLVL.

In this sample, this clonotype turned up many times. The chain recombines TRBV12-5 with TRBJ2-5; D gene ambiguous. V was clipped by 3 bases and J by 1 base, with 9 bases between them. The germline gives CDR1 LGHNT, CDR2 FRNRAP. The CDR3 contains 14 residues. For the CDR3, the DNA is TGTGCTAGTGGTTTTGGATGGAGCCAAGAGACCCAGTACTTC. It encodes CASGFGWSQETQYF.

This rearrangement joins TRBV27 to TRBJ2-1; D unclear. This CDR3 spans 11 amino acids. Germline V CDR1 and CDR2: MNHEY, SMNVEV (reference sequence). V lost 9 bases to trimming and J lost 7 bases, with 10 bases between them. The CDR3 DNA reads TGTGCCAGTACGTGGGGTAATGAGCAGTTCTTC. This codes for CASTWGNEQFF.

This clonotype has at least ten counts. One end of the junction fails to match germline, which may point to a read error. The chain employs TRBV20-1 and TRBJ2-7; 13 positions match TRBD2. Germline V gene lookup returns CDR1 DFQATT and CDR2 SNEGSKA (reference sequence). CDR3 length: 17 amino acids. CDR3: CSARTLGLAGTSHEQYF. The CDR3 bases are TGCAGTGCTAGGACATTGGGACTAGCGGGAACCTCCCACGAGCAGTACTTC.

This clonotype was recorded at least ten times. The chain uses TRBV11-3 and TRBJ1-1, with D maybe TRBD1 (5 bases). Germline V gene data show CDR1 as SGHNT and CDR2 as YENEEA. V lost 4 bases, J lost 7 bases, and 10 bases lay in between. This CDR3 contains 12 residues. CDR3 DNA sequence: TGTGCCAGCAGCTACCTTGGGGGTGAAGCTTTCTTT. The encoded protein is CASSYLGGEAFF.

This clonotype was observed many times. The chain couples TRBV7-9 to TRBJ2-1, with D maybe TRBD2 (5 bases). This CDR3 contains 16 residues. V lost 5 bases and J lost 2, with 16 bases in between. CDR1 is SEHNR and CDR2 is FQNEAQ in the germline V gene (reference sequence). The CDR3 nucleotides read TGTGCCAGCAGCCCCCTTAGCGTAAGGCCCTACAATGAGCAGTTCTTC. It yields the protein CASSPLSVRPYNEQFF. The whole variable domain, remainder taken from reference TRBV7-9 and TRBJ2-1, is DTGVSQNPRHKITKRGQNVTFRCDPISEHNRLYWYRQTLGQGPEFLTYFQNEAQLEKSRLLSDRFSAERPKGSFSTLEIQRTEQGDSAMYLCASSPLSVRPYNEQFFGPGTRLTVL.

This clonotype was detected ten times or more. This chain uses TRBV12-3 or TRBV12-4 with TRBJ1-2; 10 positions agree with TRBD1. This CDR3 has 15 residues. The V segment lost 6 bases and the J segment 8 bases; nucleotides outside the gene matches: 12. CDR3 coding DNA: TGTGCCAGCAGCCCAACCGCCGACAGGGGGCTCGGCTACACCTTC. It translates to CASSPTADRGLGYTF.

This clonotype was recorded at least ten times. The chain uses TRBV27 and TRBJ2-7; the D is unclear. The V end was cut by 8 bases, the J end by 4 bases, with 18 bases between. Germline CDR1 and CDR2: MNHEY and SMNVEV (reference sequence). The CDR3 loop spans 14 amino acids. CDR3 sequence reads: CASASVGNNYEQYF. DNA of the CDR3: TGTGCCAGCGCTTCAGTCGGAAACAATTACGAGCAGTACTTC.

A word on this clonotype: The junction shows a germline mismatch at one end, possibly a read error. The V call is TRBV5-1, the J call TRBJ1-6; 7 bases fit TRBD1. CDR3 size: 16 residues. CDR1 and CDR2 from the germline V gene are SGHRS and YFSETQ. The CDR3 DNA reads TGCGCCAGCAGCTTGACAGGGGACCAGCTTGATTCACCCCGCCACTTT. Protein: CASSLTGDQLDSPRHF. Full variable domain (outside the CDR3, taken from reference TRBV5-1 and TRBJ1-6): KAGVTQTPRYLIKTRGQQVTLSCSPISGHRSVSWYQQTPGQGLQFLFEYFSETQRNKGNFPGRFSGRQFSNSRSEMNVSTLELGDSALYLCASSLTGDQLDSPRHFGNGTRLTVT.

This clonotype was observed many times. The chain couples TRBV11-3 to TRBJ1-1; D gene unclear. From germline, CDR1 is SGHNT and CDR2 YENEEA. This CDR3 is 13 amino acids long. Trimming removed 5 bases at V and 9 bases at J, with 16 bases between. CDR3 nucleotide sequence: TGTGCCAGCAGCCTCTCCCACCAAGTAAAAGCTTTCTTT. Translating gives CASSLSHQVKAFF.

CDR3 residues: CAWTLSETQYF. The CDR3 nucleotides are TGTGCCTGGACCCTGAGCGAGACCCAGTACTTC. V is TRBV30 and J is TRBJ2-5; D ambiguous. Germline V lookup: CDR1 GTSNPN, CDR2 SVGIG (reference sequence). V dropped 4 bases and J dropped 5 bases, with 8 bases sitting between them. CDR3 length: 11 amino acids.

This clonotype was counted at least ten times. J is TRBJ2-5 and V is TRBV24-1; TRBD1 might be the D (5 bases). Germline V lookup: CDR1 KGHDR, CDR2 SFDVKD. Trimming took 1 base from V and 1 from J, leaving 9 bases between them. The CDR3 extends over 15 amino acids. CDR3 coding DNA: TGTGCCACCAGTGATTTCCGGCAGGGCCAAGAGACCCAGTACTTC. It translates to CATSDFRQGQETQYF.

The chain links TRBV9 to TRBJ1-2; 8 nucleotides align to TRBD1. The CDR3 sequence is 17 residues long. V trimming: 0 bases; J trimming: 6 bases; junction bases outside the gene matches: 13. Germline CDR1 is SGDLS and CDR2 is YYNGEE. The DNA of the CDR3 is TGTGCCAGCAGCGTAGCTAAAGACAGGGGAAAGTTCAATGGCTACACCTTC. Its protein product is CASSVAKDRGKFNGYTF. The whole variable domain, remainder taken from reference TRBV9 and TRBJ1-2, is DSGVTQTPKHLITATGQRVTLRCSPRSGDLSVYWYQQSLDQGLQFLIQYYNGEERAKGNILERFSAQQFPDLHSELNLSSLELGDSALYFCASSVAKDRGKFNGYTFGSGTRLTVV.

This clonotype was counted many times. V is TRBV20-1 and J is TRBJ1-1; possibly TRBD1 for D (6 bases). The CDR3 is 16 residues long. Germline V lookup: CDR1 DFQATT, CDR2 SNEGSKA (reference sequence). Between the trimmed V and J ends, which lost 5 bases and 5 bases, there was a span of 24 bases. CDR3 loop: CSADPGNRVAGTEAFF. In nucleotides, the CDR3 is TGCAGTGCTGACCCGGGAAACAGGGTGGCGGGAACTGAAGCTTTCTTT.

This clonotype turned up a few times. V and J are TRBV27 and TRBJ1-2, with unresolved D. CDR3 length: 14 residues. Germline CDR1 is MNHEY and CDR2 is SMNVEV (reference sequence). V was shortened by 6 bases and J by 8 bases, with 19 bases between the two germline ends. CDR3 region: CASSSAGRAGGYTF. The CDR3 nucleotides are TGTGCCAGCAGCTCCGCGGGGAGGGCCGGGGGCTACACCTTC.